This T cell receptor (beta chain) was retrieved from a study of OX40 agonist ivuxolimab in advanced cancers. A note on the overall study: The costimulatory receptor OX40 (CD134) was targeted by ivuxolimab, a fully human IgG2 agonistic monoclonal antibody. In the dose-escalation cohort, more than 75% of patients were male, and the mean age was about 55 years, with a range of about 23 to 90. The monotherapy dose-escalation portion (N ≈ 55 patients) of the phase I ivuxolimab trial is reported in the paper. Peripheral TCRbeta sequencing aimed to test whether ivuxolimab altered TCR sequence diversity and caused clonal T-cell expansion. Of the roughly 52 dose-escalation patients, hepatocellular carcinoma was present in about 20, melanoma in around 15, renal cell carcinoma in 9 and head and neck cancer in 9. Intravenous ivuxolimab was administered to patients every 2 weeks at six dose levels: 0.01, 0.1, 0.3, 1.5, 3 and 10 mg/kg. Patients were allowed to have had prior anti-PD-1, anti-PD-L1 or anti-CTLA-4 therapy, and 30% to 50% of the dose-escalation patients had previously received checkpoint inhibitors. Partial responses were achieved by three dose-escalation patients, of whom one had hepatocellular carcinoma and two had cutaneous melanoma. General findings and caveats noted by the study authors: At doses of 0.1 to 3.0 mg/kg, clonal expansion of both CD4+ and CD8+ blood T cells was observed from baseline to week 6. Low levels of normalized T-cell clonal expansion were also seen in some nonresponding patients. After ivuxolimab, CD8+ T cells had more expanded clones than CD4+ T cells on average. Antigen specificity was not determined for the clonally expanded peripheral T cells. In the 0.1-3.0 mg/kg groups, partial responders had among the lowest normalized peripheral clonal expansion, particularly in CD8+ T cells.

The CDR3 goes from the cysteine to the phenylalanine over 13 residues. Only the CDR3 DNA is retained, 39 bases long and in frame from the first base. The germline V gene (reference sequence) provides CDR1 SGHKS and CDR2 YYEKEE. Trimming at the junction amounts to 3 bases on V and 9 bases on J, and the germline ends lie 10 bases apart. The trial excluded patients who had a history of autoimmune disease or who were on systemic immunosuppression. Peripheral blood for TCR sequencing was collected from all dose cohorts at baseline, on cycle 4 day 1, and on cycle 7 day 1. Samples were obtained from an open-label, multicenter, first-in-human phase I dose-escalation trial of ivuxolimab. Adults with locally advanced or metastatic melanoma, renal cell, hepatocellular, or head and neck squamous cell carcinoma were enrolled in the trial. Before TCR sequencing, CD4+ T cells and CD8+ T cells from peripheral blood were sorted into separate populations.

On this clone itself: Its antigen target is currently unknown. Per-base qualities were not stored, and no clone one base away is much larger.

Genomic DNA was extracted from sorted cells for sequencing of the TCRbeta CDR3 region. The immunoSEQ Assay was used to sequence the TCRbeta CDR3 regions. In its TCRdb copy, this immuneACCESS table keeps in-frame sequences only and misses some clones. Where compared with another copy, unresolved V genes explain less than half of these, and the others have no known cause. The sample table lists around 39,000 clones, around 82% of them with a count of one. Approximately 1.8% of the sample goes to the ten largest clones. Recombination joined TRBV5-5 with TRBJ1-6, with the D segment identity uncertain. The receptor's source is an adult with an advanced solid tumor such as melanoma, head and neck, liver or kidney cancer. The starting material was CD4+ or CD8+ T cells sorted from blood, obtained in a trial of the OX40 agonist ivuxolimab. The CDR3 sequence is CASSSQMVSPLHF. The nucleotide sequence is TGTGCCAGCAGCTCCCAGATGGTTTCACCCCTCCACTTT.